This T cell receptor beta chain was sequenced in a study of read filtering for tumor transcriptome and immune sequencing (dated by TCRdb to the early 2020s). Looking at the study overall: The cohort had under 20 male and approximately 15 female patients with a mean age of about 66 years, ranging from roughly 45 to 80. After DNase treatment, whole-transcriptome libraries were prepared using the TruSeq RNA Access Library Prep Kit. TCR-region mapped reads per sample ranged from about 3.5 to 10.27 million with IR-seq versus only about 85 to 1273 with RNA-seq. Under revised international staging, roughly 8 patients fell into R-ISS I, some 15 into R-ISS II and roughly 7 into R-ISS III. One of the main goals was to work out a read-filtering strategy for immune repertoire data, in particular whether clonotypes backed by only a single read should be removed. Using the same bone marrow samples, the study ran both targeted immune repertoire sequencing and bulk whole-transcriptome sequencing and then compared the TCR repertoires from each method. General study outcomes and caveats: Rather than purified T cells, the sorted CD138-negative fraction was a mixed bone marrow immune population. IR-seq captured clonotypes at much higher depth and more reliably than RNA-seq, and smaller IR-seq throughput sufficed to identify most shared clonotypes. The correlation between IR-seq and RNA-seq shared clonotype proportions rose when single-read clonotypes were removed. Single-read clonotypes made up about 80% of clonotypes but only approximately 3.2% of total reads in IR-seq, compared with approximately 70% of clonotypes and roughly 49% of reads in RNA-seq.

The Immunoverse kit was used to build TCR libraries from roughly 370 ng RNA, with molecular barcoded adaptors covering alpha/delta and beta/gamma chains. TCR library preparation was performed with the same RNA that was used for transcriptome sequencing. Sequencing of TCR libraries was carried out on an Illumina HiSeq 4000 with 2 x 150 cycles. Per the source publication's procedure: TCR reads were aligned to human V, D, J and C references and assembled into CDR3 clonotypes with MiXCR, including quality filtering and error correction. The tcR package in R was used for analysis of clonotype counts and gene usage diversity. Raw mapping reads were checked after the RNA-seq reads had been mapped by STAR aligner version 2.5.3a onto the human GRCh37 genome. IR-seq fastq files were randomly downsampled with Seqtk 1.3 to test the effect of sequencing depth on detected clonotypes. Starting from the raw public reads, TCRdb applied fastp trimming at Q25, assembled clones with MiXCR and retained in-frame beta chains. Each CDR3 protein gets just one entry, which takes the most common genes and DNA from the rows behind it. TCRdb, not the original authors, processed these V and J calls. This sample has 60,000 or so distinct CDR3 sequences in its table, and about 19% of those were observed once. About a tenth of the sample is held by the ten biggest clonotypes.

Each patient had bone marrow sampled at the time of active disease. Ficoll-Hypaque density gradient centrifugation was used to isolate bone marrow mononuclear cells. Myeloma plasma cells were removed and CD138-negative cells were collected by negative selection after labeling with CD138 magnetic microbeads on a MACS separator. The purity of the isolated cells was checked by flow cytometry with CD138 antibodies on an Attune NxT. Total RNA was extracted with TRIzol reagent and quantified with a NanoDrop spectrophotometer. For each patient, paired RNA-seq and IR-seq were run on the CD138-negative bone marrow sample from that patient. In this sample, this clonotype turned up a few times. Its cognate antigen has yet to be identified. One base away there is no much larger clone; base qualities are not given. V gives up 6 bases and J gives up 5 bases, and the segment between their germline ends measures 17 bases. The germline V gene sets CDR1 to SGHRS and CDR2 to YFSETQ. The cysteine opens and the phenylalanine closes a CDR3 of 14 amino acids. This entry keeps only the CDR3 DNA: 42 bases, framed from base 1.

Sequenced sample: a population of CD138-negative cells sorted from bone marrow. The cell subset or site label corresponds to: bone marrow mononuclear cells depleted of CD138+ plasma/myeloma cells by negative magnetic selection. The receptor chain draws on TRBV5-1 and TRBJ2-5, with the D segment possibly TRBD1 or TRBD2, each aligning over 5 bases. The receptor comes from a donor aged 40 or over with multiple myeloma. The CDR3 corresponds to CASNQGPSEETQYF. The DNA sequence is as follows: TGCGCCAGCAACCAGGGACCCTCGGAGGAGACCCAGTACTTC.